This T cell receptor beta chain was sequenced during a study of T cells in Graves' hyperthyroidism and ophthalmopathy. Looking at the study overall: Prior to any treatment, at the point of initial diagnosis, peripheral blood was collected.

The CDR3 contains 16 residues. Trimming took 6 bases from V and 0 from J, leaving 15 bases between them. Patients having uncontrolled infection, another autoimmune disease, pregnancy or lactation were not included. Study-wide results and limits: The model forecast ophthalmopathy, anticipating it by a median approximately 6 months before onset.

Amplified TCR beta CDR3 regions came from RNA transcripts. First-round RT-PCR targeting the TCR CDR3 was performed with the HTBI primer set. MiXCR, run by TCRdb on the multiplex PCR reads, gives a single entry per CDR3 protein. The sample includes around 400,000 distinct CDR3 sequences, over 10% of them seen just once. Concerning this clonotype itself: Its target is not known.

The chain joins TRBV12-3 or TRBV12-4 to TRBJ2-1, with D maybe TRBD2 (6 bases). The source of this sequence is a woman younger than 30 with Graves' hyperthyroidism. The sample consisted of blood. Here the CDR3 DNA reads TGTGCCAGCAGCCAAATGCGGGGCGGCTCCTACAATGAGCAGTTCTTC. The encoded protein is CASSQMRGGSYNEQFF.